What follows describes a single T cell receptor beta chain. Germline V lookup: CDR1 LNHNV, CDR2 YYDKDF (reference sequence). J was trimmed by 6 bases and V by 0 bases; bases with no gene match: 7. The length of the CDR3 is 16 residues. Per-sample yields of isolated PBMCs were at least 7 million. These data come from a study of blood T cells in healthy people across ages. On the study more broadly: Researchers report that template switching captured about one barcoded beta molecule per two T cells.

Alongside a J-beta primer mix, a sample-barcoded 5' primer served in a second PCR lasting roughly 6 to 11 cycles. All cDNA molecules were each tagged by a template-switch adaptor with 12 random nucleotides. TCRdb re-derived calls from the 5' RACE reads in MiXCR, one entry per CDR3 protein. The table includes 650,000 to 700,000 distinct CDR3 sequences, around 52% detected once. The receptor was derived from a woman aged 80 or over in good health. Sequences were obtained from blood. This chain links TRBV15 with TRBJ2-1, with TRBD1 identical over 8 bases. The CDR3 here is CATSRDQGTGPNEQFF. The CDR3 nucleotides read TGTGCCACCAGCAGAGATCAAGGGACAGGACCCAATGAGCAGTTCTTC.